Presented here are 15 T cell receptor beta chains from one specimen sequenced in a study of T cell responses to AZD1222 COVID-19 vaccine. Clones were sequenced by immunoSEQ multiplex PCR, and TCRdb holds only the in-frame ones, with some missing. The sample holds around 120,000 clones, about 85% seen once. This sample comprised peripheral blood, obtained on day 0 of AZD1222 vaccination. Receptors were obtained from an adult in good health.

This clone was found once. The rearrangement links TRBV5-4 to TRBJ1-4, with 9 nucleotides matching TRBD1. The V gene end was trimmed by 4 bases and the J gene end by 4 bases; junction bases not matched to a gene: 11. This CDR3 contains 17 residues. The V gene's germline CDR1 is SGHNT and CDR2 YYREEE (reference sequence). The CDR3 region has the DNA TGTGCCAGCAGCGGATGGACAGGGGAGGGAAGTAATGAAAAACTGTTTTTT. Translated: CASSGWTGEGSNEKLFF. The variable domain in full, with the rest retrieved from reference TRBV5-4 and TRBJ1-4, is ETGVTQSPTHLIKTRGQQVTLRCSSQSGHNTVSWYQQALGQGPQFIFQYYREEENGRGNFPPRFSGLQFPNYSSELNVNALELDDSALYLCASSGWTGEGSNEKLFFGSGTQLSVL.

The J gene is TRBJ1-1, the V gene TRBV5-5, with D perhaps matching TRBD1 (5 bases). The germline CDR1 and CDR2 sequences are SGHKS and YYEKEE (reference sequence). Trimming cost V 2 bases and J 0 bases, with 14 bases left between them. The CDR3 has 16 amino acids. The CDR3 sequence is CASSFSGAGMNTEAFF. The CDR3 nucleotides read TGTGCCAGCAGCTTTTCTGGGGCGGGTATGAACACTGAAGCTTTCTTT.

This clone was detected a few times. The chain has TRBV6-6 and TRBJ2-5; possibly TRBD2 for D (6 bases). There are 13 residues in the CDR3. Per the germline V gene, CDR1 is MNHNY and CDR2 is SVGAGI (reference sequence). Between the trimmed V and J ends, which lost 9 bases and 5 bases, there was a span of 16 bases. CDR3 DNA: TGTGCCAGTCACAGACACGGAGGGGAGACCCAGTACTTC. As protein: CASHRHGGETQYF.

The chain combines TRBV7-2 with TRBJ2-3; D may match TRBD1 or TRBD2 (5 bases each). Germline CDR1 SGHTA, CDR2 FQGNSA. This CDR3 spans 17 amino acids. With 5 bases removed from V and 1 base from J, the gap between germline ends came to 19 bases. The DNA for the CDR3 is TGTGCCAGCAGCCTTGGGCCGAGGGGCAGTGGCACAGATACGCAGTATTTT. This sequence encodes CASSLGPRGSGTDTQYF.

The DNA of the CDR3 is TGCGCCAGCAGCTTGGAGGGAATCATCTATGGCTACACCTTC. It encodes CASSLEGIIYGYTF. V gene TRBV5-1 combines with J gene TRBJ1-2; D remains unclear. V lost 0 bases and J 4 bases, leaving 10 bases between the germline ends. This CDR3 comprises 14 residues. Germline V gives CDR1 SGHRS, CDR2 YFSETQ.

The CDR3 spells CAINLEPNQPQHF. The CDR3 DNA follows: TGTGCCATCAACTTGGAACCTAATCAGCCCCAGCATTTT. V gene TRBV10-3 combines with J gene TRBJ1-5; no definite D call. Germline V gives CDR1 ENHRY, CDR2 SYGVKD. Trimming removed 7 bases from V and 4 bases from J, with 11 bases in between. CDR3 length: 13 amino acids.

This sequence joins TRBV10-3 and TRBJ1-5, with D possibly TRBD1 on 6 matching bases. CDR1 and CDR2 from the germline V gene are ENHRY and SYGVKD. V shed 3 bases and J shed 6 bases, with 18 bases lying between them. The CDR3 totals 16 residues. The CDR3 sequence: CAISDPTGSPTQPQHF. The CDR3 nucleotides read TGTGCCATCAGTGATCCTACAGGGTCCCCGACTCAGCCCCAGCATTTT.

This rearrangement joins TRBV5-1 to TRBJ2-5; possible D gene TRBD1, 6 bases. Germline V gene sequence: CDR1 SGHRS, CDR2 YFSETQ. This CDR3 is built from 14 residues. V lost 6 bases, J lost 1 base, and 13 bases lay in between. The CDR3 DNA follows: TGCGCCAGCAACCAGGGACACTTCCAAGAGACCCAGTACTTC. Translating it yields CASNQGHFQETQYF.

The V gene is TRBV28, the J gene TRBJ1-2; the D gene is possibly TRBD1 (6 bases). Trimming took 2 bases from V and 4 from J, leaving 8 bases between them. CDR1 and CDR2 (germline): MDHEN, SYDVKM. The CDR3 loop spans 13 amino acids. CDR3 DNA: TGTGCCAGCAGTTTAGGCAGGGGCTATGGCTACACCTTC. This translates into CASSLGRGYGYTF.

This chain links TRBV19 with TRBJ1-1; D unresolved. In germline, CDR1 is LNHDA, CDR2 SQIVND (reference sequence). This CDR3 comprises 13 residues. V gave up 8 bases and J gave up 6 bases, with 16 bases separating them. The CDR3 DNA reads as TGTGCCAGTTCCGGGCCCCTTAGGGCTGAAGCTTTCTTT. Its protein is CASSGPLRAEAFF.

The chain joins TRBV28 to TRBJ2-3; weak D call: TRBD1 (6 bases). The CDR3 spans 15 residues. Germline-derived CDR1 and CDR2 are MDHEN and SYDVKM. The V end was cut by 3 bases, the J end by 2 bases, with 12 bases between. This CDR3 is CASSFFQGFTDTQYF. The DNA for the CDR3 is TGTGCCAGCAGTTTCTTCCAGGGGTTCACAGATACGCAGTATTTT.

This sequence joins TRBV7-6 and TRBJ2-7; a possible D gene is TRBD1 (5 bases). Trimming pared 2 bases from V and 6 bases from J, leaving 23 bases between. CDR3 length: 17 amino acids. Germline values: CDR1 SGHVS, CDR2 FNYEAQ. CDR3 region: CASSLFSSGMTVGEQYF. The DNA of the CDR3 is TGTGCCAGCAGCTTATTTTCTTCGGGCATGACAGTAGGCGAGCAGTACTTC.

The rearrangement joins TRBV9 to TRBJ1-5; weak D call: TRBD1 (6 bases). The CDR3 has 14 residues. The V end was cut by 4 bases, the J end by 8 bases, with 16 bases between. CDR1 is SGDLS and CDR2 is YYNGEE in the germline V gene. The CDR3 DNA reads TGTGCCAGCAGCACGGACAGTCGAGGGGAGCCCCAGCATTTT. It encodes CASSTDSRGEPQHF.

This clone was found many times. The chain links TRBV7-8 to TRBJ1-2; D unclear. The CDR3 runs 13 residues. The V gene's germline CDR1 is SGHVS and CDR2 FQNEAQ. Trimming shortened V by 2 bases and J by 3 bases, and 7 bases separated the two germline ends. The CDR3: CASSLRRDYGYTF. CDR3 DNA: TGTGCCAGCAGCTTAAGGCGAGACTATGGCTACACCTTC.

The rearrangement links TRBV19 to TRBJ2-7; no firm D call. The CDR3 contains 14 residues. Germline V CDR1 and CDR2: LNHDA, SQIVND (reference sequence). The germline V and J ends were trimmed by 5 bases and 0 bases, with 11 bases remaining between them. The CDR3 region has the DNA TGTGCCAGTAGTTCTAAGTGGAGCTCCTACGAGCAGTACTTC. Translated: CASSSKWSSYEQYF.